These 21 T cell receptor beta chains were all obtained from the same sample, sequenced in a study of regulatory dendritic cells for organ transplantation. Sequencing used immunoSEQ multiplex PCR; TCRdb keeps in-frame clones, though not all of them. This sample carries about 20,000 clones, roughly 85% of them seen once, and the ten largest clones take approximately 0.68%. These receptors have no identified antigens. Allogeneic regulatory or mature dendritic cells were co-cultured for 5 days with CFSE-labeled sorted T cells at 1:10. Sequences were obtained from naive CD4+ T cells from blood cultured with regulatory dendritic cells. As for subset: CD45RA+ naive T cells. Receptors were obtained from a human donor in good health.

This clone came up once. The rearrangement uses TRBV27 and TRBJ2-7, with D tentatively TRBD1 or TRBD2 (6 bases each). This CDR3 has 14 residues. Trimming shortened V by 6 bases and J by 4 bases, and 16 bases separated the two germline ends. Germline V lookup: CDR1 MNHEY, CDR2 SMNVEV (reference sequence). The CDR3 protein is CASRSTGRRYEQYF. CDR3 DNA sequence: TGTGCCAGCAGATCCACAGGGAGGAGGTACGAGCAGTACTTC.

J is TRBJ2-5 and V is TRBV25-1; TRBD1 matches 7 bases. V was clipped by 6 bases and J by 7 bases; unmatched bases: 23. This CDR3 comprises 18 residues. Germline loops: CDR1 MGHDK, CDR2 SYGVNS. The CDR3 DNA reads as TGTGCCAGCAGCCCTTCCGGATCGGACAGAGTCCGACAGGGGACCCAGTACTTC. It encodes CASSPSGSDRVRQGTQYF.

The V and J genes are TRBV7-8 and TRBJ2-7; TRBD2 matches 13 bases. This CDR3 is built from 17 residues. V dropped 1 base and J dropped 4; count of bases not matched to a gene: 7. The germline CDR1 and CDR2 sequences are SGHVS and FQNEAQ. The CDR3 loop is CASSLVGTSGAPYEQYF. The DNA of the CDR3 is TGTGCCAGCAGCTTAGTCGGGACTAGCGGGGCTCCATACGAGCAGTACTTC. Filled out from reference TRBV7-8 and TRBJ2-7, the complete variable domain reads GAGVSQSPRYKVAKRGQDVALRCDPISGHVSLFWYQQALGQGPEFLTYFQNEAQLDKSGLPSDRFFAERPEGSVSTLKIQRTQQEDSAVYLCASSLVGTSGAPYEQYFGPGTRLTVT.

The chain combines TRBV19 with TRBJ2-1, with 12 bases lining up with TRBD2. The CDR3 length is 16 residues. Germline V gives CDR1 LNHDA, CDR2 SQIVND (reference sequence). The trim removed 6 bases at V and 9 bases at J, leaving 12 bases unmatched. The CDR3 coding sequence is TGTGCCAGTAGACGCCACCTGACTAGCGGGAGTGGTGAGCAGTTCTTC. It codes for CASRRHLTSGSGEQFF. The whole variable domain, remainder taken from reference TRBV19 and TRBJ2-1, is DGGITQSPKYLFRKEGQNVTLSCEQNLNHDAMYWYRQDPGQGLRLIYYSQIVNDFQKGDIAEGYSVSREKKESFPLTVTSAQKNPTAFYLCASRRHLTSGSGEQFFGPGTRLTVL.

The rearrangement links TRBV28 to TRBJ2-7; maybe TRBD1 (5 bases). The CDR3 has 15 residues. V lost 3 bases, J lost 3 bases, and 15 bases lay in between. Germline V gene lookup returns CDR1 MDHEN and CDR2 SYDVKM. The CDR3 DNA reads TGTGCCAGCAGTTTCCGCAGGGAAGTTGGCTACGAGCAGTACTTC. Amino acid sequence: CASSFRREVGYEQYF.

The V and J genes are TRBV4-3 and TRBJ2-1; D ambiguous. CDR3 length equals 16 residues. V shed 6 bases and J shed 5 bases, with 20 bases lying between them. The germline gives CDR1 LGHNA, CDR2 YSLEER. The chain's CDR3 is CASSPTGVRGNNEQFF. The CDR3 DNA sequence: TGCGCCAGCAGTCCAACTGGGGTCCGCGGTAACAATGAGCAGTTCTTC.

This clone was seen a handful of times. This chain links TRBV11-3 with TRBJ2-1; D uncertain. CDR1 SGHNT and CDR2 YENEEA come from the germline V gene. The CDR3 spans 12 residues. Trimming took off 2 bases at V and 11 bases at J, with 10 bases between the two ends. The CDR3 nucleotides read TGTGCCAGCAGCTTAACCCCGGATCAGCAGTTCTTC. This sequence encodes CASSLTPDQQFF.

The table lists this clone with a few counts. This rearrangement joins TRBV5-6 to TRBJ1-2; unclear D gene. The CDR3 contains 13 residues. CDR1 is SGHDT and CDR2 is YYEEEE in the germline V gene. The V end lost 4 bases, the J end lost 3 bases, and 10 bases lay between the germline ends. Here the CDR3 reads CASSRPGYYGYTF. CDR3 coding DNA: TGTGCCAGCAGCCGCCCGGGGTACTATGGCTACACCTTC.

This clone was counted only a few times. The chain couples TRBV11-2 to TRBJ1-5, with unresolved D. Germline-derived CDR1 and CDR2 are SGHAT and FQNNGV. V lost 0 bases to trimming and J lost 2 bases, with 8 bases between them. There are 15 residues in the CDR3. DNA for the CDR3: TGTGCCAGCAGCTTAGAGGGATTGGGCAATCAGCCCCAGCATTTT. Encoded protein: CASSLEGLGNQPQHF.

CDR3 in amino acids: CASSFTRQDFSGANVLTF. In DNA form, the CDR3 reads TGTGCCAGCAGCTTTACCCGACAGGACTTCTCTGGGGCCAACGTCCTGACTTTC. The genes are TRBV11-2 and TRBJ2-6, with a weak D call TRBD1 (6 bases). The CDR3 totals 18 residues. In germline, CDR1 is SGHAT, CDR2 FQNNGV. Trimming stripped 3 bases from V and 0 bases from J, with 15 bases between.

This chain connects TRBV28 to TRBJ1-2; 9 positions match TRBD1. The CDR3 is made up of 16 amino acids. CDR1 is MDHEN, CDR2 SYDVKM, per germline. J gave up 4 bases and V 6 bases, and 12 bases lay outside the gene matches. The CDR3 DNA sequence: TGTGCCAGCAGCATCATGCAGGGGACAGGGCCCTATGGCTACACCTTC. Translation gives CASSIMQGTGPYGYTF.

J is TRBJ1-5 and V is TRBV7-2; D perhaps matches TRBD1 (6 bases). Germline CDR1 is SGHTA and CDR2 is FQGNSA. There are 15 residues in the CDR3. V gave up 1 base and J gave up 1 base, with 8 bases separating them. In DNA, the CDR3 is TGTGCCAGCAGCTTAGGAGGGGGGAGCAATCAGCCCCAGCATTTT. Its translation: CASSLGGGSNQPQHF.

This chain's CDR3 is CASSFGQGNTGELFF. In DNA, the CDR3 is TGTGCCAGCAGTTTCGGGCAGGGGAACACCGGGGAGCTGTTTTTT. J is TRBJ2-2 and V is TRBV27, with a possible D match to TRBD1 (5 bases). CDR1 and CDR2 from the germline V gene are MNHEY and SMNVEV (reference sequence). The CDR3 totals 15 residues. The V gene lost 3 bases and the J gene lost 1 base, with 9 bases spanning the gap.

The chain has TRBV19 and TRBJ2-1, with D maybe TRBD2 (5 bases). CDR1 and CDR2 (germline): LNHDA, SQIVND (reference sequence). The CDR3 consists of 17 residues. V was trimmed by 5 bases and J by 0 bases, leaving 17 bases between them. This chain's CDR3 is CASSAGELQSSYNEQFF. CDR3 in DNA: TGTGCCAGTAGTGCCGGGGAGCTCCAGAGCTCCTACAATGAGCAGTTCTTC.

The chain is built from TRBV29-1 and TRBJ1-2; maybe TRBD1 (6 bases). Germline V lookup: CDR1 SQVTM, CDR2 ANQGSEA. The CDR3 sequence is 12 residues long. V lost 4 bases, J lost 8 bases, and 14 bases lay in between. CDR3 DNA sequence: TGCAGCGTTGTCGGGGGGCTTGTGGGCTACACCTTC. This codes for CSVVGGLVGYTF.

The chain links TRBV2 to TRBJ2-1; TRBD2 matches 11 bases. V lost 5 bases and J lost 11; bases outside the gene matches: 14. The CDR3 has 16 amino acids. Germline CDR1 reads SNHLY; CDR2 reads FYNNEI. Written as DNA, the CDR3 is TGTGCCAGCAGTCTCGACCAACTAGCGGGAGTCTCGAAGCAGTTCTTC. This codes for CASSLDQLAGVSKQFF. Variable domain in full (rest from reference TRBV2 and TRBJ2-1): EPEVTQTPSHQVTQMGQEVILRCVPISNHLYFYWYRQILGQKVEFLVSFYNNEISEKSEIFDDQFSVERPDGSNFTLKIRSTKLEDSAMYFCASSLDQLAGVSKQFFGPGTRLTVL.

In DNA, the CDR3 is TGTGCCAGCAGCTTAGGGTTTGGGTACTACGAGCAGTACTTC. Encoded protein: CASSLGFGYYEQYF. The chain has TRBV11-2 and TRBJ2-7, with D uncertain. Germline V gene sequence: CDR1 SGHAT, CDR2 FQNNGV. The CDR3 is 14 residues long. Trimming left V 1 base short and J 3 bases short, with 10 bases between.

This clone was seen only once. This sequence joins TRBV7-9 and TRBJ1-1, with 10 bases fitting TRBD1. Unmatched junction bases numbered 7, after V lost 7 bases and J lost 5 bases. Germline CDR1 and CDR2: SEHNR and FQNEAQ (reference sequence). This CDR3 is built from 14 residues. The CDR3 here is CASNPGQGGTEAFF. The CDR3 nucleotides read TGTGCCAGCAACCCAGGACAGGGGGGGACTGAAGCTTTCTTT.

The chain joins TRBV30 to TRBJ2-3, with D uncertain. CDR1 and CDR2 (germline): GTSNPN, SVGIG (reference sequence). V lost 2 bases, J lost 2 bases, and 11 bases lay in between. The CDR3 is made up of 14 amino acids. The CDR3 DNA reads TGTGCCTGGAGTATTGAACTAAACACAGATACGCAGTATTTT. Protein: CAWSIELNTDTQYF.

The rearrangement uses TRBV4-2 and TRBJ2-3; 7 positions match TRBD2. The CDR3 consists of 15 residues. Germline V gene data show CDR1 as LGHNA and CDR2 as YNFKEQ. V dropped 0 bases and J dropped 3; count of bases not matched to a gene: 3. The CDR3 here is CASSQEGGSTDTQYF. The CDR3 bases are TGTGCCAGCAGCCAAGAAGGCGGGAGTACAGATACGCAGTATTTT.

A word on this clone: Mismatch with germline at one junction end may stem from a read error. This sequence joins TRBV7-7 and TRBJ2-5; D is ambiguous. This CDR3 region has 13 residues. Germline V gene sequence: CDR1 SSHAT, CDR2 FNYEAQ (reference sequence). The CDR3 bases are TGTGCTAGCAGCTTCGTTCCTAAGTGGACCCAGTACTTC. This sequence encodes CASSFVPKWTQYF. The variable domain in full, with the rest retrieved from reference TRBV7-7 and TRBJ2-5, is GAGVSQSPRYKVTKRGQDVTLRCDPISSHATLYWYQQALGQGPEFLTYFNYEAQPDKSGLPSDRFSAERPEGSISTLTIQRTEQRDSAMYRCASSFVPKWTQYFGPGTRLLVL.